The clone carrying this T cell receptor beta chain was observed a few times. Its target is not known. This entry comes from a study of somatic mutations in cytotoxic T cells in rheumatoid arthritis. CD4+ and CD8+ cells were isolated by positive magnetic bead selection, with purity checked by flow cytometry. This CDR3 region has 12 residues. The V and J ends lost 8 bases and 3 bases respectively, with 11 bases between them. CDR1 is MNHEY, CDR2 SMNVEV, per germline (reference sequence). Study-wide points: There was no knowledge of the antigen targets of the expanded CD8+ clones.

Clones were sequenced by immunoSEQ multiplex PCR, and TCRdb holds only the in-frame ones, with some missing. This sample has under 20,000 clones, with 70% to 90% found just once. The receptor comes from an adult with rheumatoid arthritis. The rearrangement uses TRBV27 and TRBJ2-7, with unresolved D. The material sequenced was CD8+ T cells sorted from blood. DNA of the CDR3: TGTGCCAGCGGACGGGTCCTCTACGAGCAGTACTTC. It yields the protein CASGRVLYEQYF.